These T cell receptor beta chains were read from a single sample in a study of PD-L1 blockade in urothelial cancer. Some clones are missing from TCRdb's copy, which holds only in-frame ones; the method was immunoSEQ multiplex PCR. Among fewer than 75,000 clones, roughly 84% were seen once, and the ten largest hold 4% to 6%. Sequencing was performed on PBMCs, taken around atezolizumab (anti-PD-L1) treatment. The receptor source for this set is a man aged 70-80 years with urothelial cancer. Each CDR3 is given with its conserved first and last residue. A D gene is named only where the DNA matches it firmly. Expanded clones get a size class; other rows say once, few or many, or leave the size out.

J: TRBJ2-7
size: few
V: TRBV2
D: NA
CDR3: CASSAGPTARYEQYF
DNA: TGTGCCAGCAGTGCTGGTCCGACTGCTAGATACGAGCAGTACTTC

J: TRBJ1-5
size: NA
V: TRBV7-6
D: NA
CDR3: CASSLGGQPQHF
DNA: TGTGCCAGCAGCTTAGGGGGCCAGCCCCAGCATTTT

J: TRBJ2-7
size: NA
V: TRBV21-1
D: NA
CDR3: CASSSRDSGSHEQYF
DNA: TGTGCCAGCAGCTCCCGAGATAGCGGGAGCCACGAGCAGTACTTC

J: TRBJ1-1
size: NA
V: TRBV30
D: NA
CDR3: CAWNSGGTEAFF
DNA: TGTGCCTGGAATTCCGGGGGCACTGAAGCTTTCTTT

J: TRBJ2-1
size: NA
V: TRBV9
D: TRBD1
CDR3: CASSVGQGDEQFF
DNA: TGTGCCAGCAGCGTAGGACAGGGGGACGAGCAGTTCTTC

J: TRBJ2-4
size: once
V: TRBV5-1
D: TRBD1
CDR3: CASSSLTGGENIQYF
DNA: TGCGCCAGCAGCTCCCTCACAGGGGGCGAAAACATTCAGTACTTC

J: TRBJ1-3
size: NA
V: TRBV4-1
D: NA
CDR3: CASSPGTRSGNTIYF
DNA: TGCGCCAGCAGCCCGGGGACACGCTCTGGAAACACCATATATTTT

J: TRBJ1-6
size: NA
V: TRBV5-1
D: TRBD1
CDR3: CASSFTGDNSPLHF
DNA: TGCGCCAGCAGCTTTACAGGGGACAATTCACCCCTCCACTTT

J: TRBJ2-1
size: NA
V: TRBV2
D: TRBD1
CDR3: CASSGRTGARSYNEQFF
DNA: TGTGCCAGCAGTGGGCGAACAGGGGCGAGGTCCTACAATGAGCAGTTCTTC

J: TRBJ2-5
size: NA
V: TRBV15
D: NA
CDR3: CATTTGIQETQYF
DNA: TGTGCCACCACTACGGGGATCCAAGAGACCCAGTACTTC

J: TRBJ2-7
size: NA
V: TRBV6-5
D: TRBD2
CDR3: CASSLLAGVEQYF
DNA: TGTGCCAGCAGTTTACTAGCGGGAGTCGAGCAGTACTTC

J: TRBJ1-4
size: NA
V: TRBV9
D: NA
CDR3: CASSVTGGGEKLFF
DNA: TGTGCCAGCAGCGTTACGGGGGGGGGCGAAAAACTGTTTTTT

J: TRBJ2-3
size: NA
V: TRBV6-4
D: NA
CDR3: CASGAGHTDTQYF
DNA: TGTGCCAGCGGAGCGGGCCACACAGATACGCAGTATTTT

J: TRBJ1-4
size: NA
V: TRBV4-2
D: NA
CDR3: CASSQSSGARPEKLFF
DNA: TGTGCCAGCAGCCAATCTAGTGGGGCGAGACCAGAAAAACTGTTTTTT

J: TRBJ2-7
size: NA
V: TRBV29-1
D: TRBD1
CDR3: CSVVDRVSYEQYF
DNA: TGCAGCGTTGTGGACAGGGTTTCCTACGAGCAGTACTTC

J: TRBJ2-1
size: NA
V: TRBV18
D: TRBD2
CDR3: CASSPGTSGRASYNEQFF
DNA: TGTGCCAGCTCACCGGGGACTAGCGGGAGAGCATCCTACAATGAGCAGTTCTTC

J: TRBJ1-2
size: NA
V: TRBV6-1
D: NA
CDR3: CATFAAGLSHGYTF
DNA: TGTGCCACCTTCGCCGCGGGACTGAGCCACGGCTACACCTTC

J: TRBJ1-1
size: NA
V: TRBV7-9
D: NA
CDR3: CASTLPGLNTEAFF
DNA: TGTGCCAGCACCTTACCGGGATTGAACACTGAAGCTTTCTTT

J: TRBJ1-4
size: NA
V: TRBV30
D: TRBD1
CDR3: CAWEPGQLNEKLFF
DNA: TGTGCCTGGGAGCCGGGACAGCTGAATGAAAAACTGTTTTTT

J: TRBJ2-3
size: NA
V: TRBV7-9
D: TRBD2
CDR3: CASSFLSGGSADTQYF
DNA: TGTGCCAGCAGCTTTTTAAGCGGGGGTAGCGCAGATACGCAGTATTTT

J: TRBJ2-1
size: NA
V: TRBV7-3
D: NA
CDR3: CASSQTRSSYNEQFF
DNA: TGTGCCAGCAGCCAAACTCGGAGCTCCTACAATGAGCAGTTCTTC

J: TRBJ1-2
size: NA
V: TRBV5-4
D: NA
CDR3: CASSTSGGFVDYTF
DNA: TGTGCCAGCAGCACCTCGGGGGGCTTCGTGGACTACACCTTC

J: TRBJ1-3
size: NA
V: TRBV19
D: NA
CDR3: CASPIPGAYEGNTIYF
DNA: TGTGCCAGTCCCATTCCAGGGGCGTACGAAGGAAACACCATATATTTT

J: TRBJ2-1
size: NA
V: TRBV27
D: NA
CDR3: CASSRSPDTSDFQFF
DNA: TGTGCCAGCAGTCGTTCCCCGGACACCTCAGACTTTCAGTTCTTC

J: TRBJ2-1
size: few
V: TRBV7-3
D: TRBD2
CDR3: CASSLYPSGQYNEQFF
DNA: TGTGCCAGCAGCTTATACCCTAGCGGGCAGTACAATGAGCAGTTCTTC

J: TRBJ1-1
size: NA
V: TRBV28
D: NA
CDR3: CASSLVAGQYWAFF
DNA: TGTGCCAGCAGTTTAGTGGCAGGGCAGTATTGGGCTTTCTTT

J: TRBJ1-1
size: NA
V: TRBV29-1
D: TRBD1
CDR3: CSVVGLGDRWYTEAFF
DNA: TGCAGCGTTGTTGGTTTGGGGGACAGATGGTACACTGAAGCTTTCTTT

J: TRBJ2-2
size: NA
V: TRBV5-6
D: TRBD1
CDR3: CASSLGQGARELFF
DNA: TGTGCCAGCAGCTTGGGGCAGGGGGCGAGGGAGCTGTTTTTT

J: TRBJ2-3
size: once
V: TRBV6-5
D: NA
CDR3: CASSVSGALTDTQYF
DNA: TGTGCCAGCAGTGTATCAGGGGCGCTCACAGATACGCAGTATTTT

J: TRBJ2-7
size: NA
V: TRBV19
D: NA
CDR3: CASPRSRDWCYEQYF
DNA: TGTGCCAGCCCTCGGTCGCGGGATTGGTGCTACGAGCAGTACTTC

J: TRBJ2-7
size: NA
V: TRBV5-6
D: NA
CDR3: CASSIKSGLGYEQYF
DNA: TGTGCCAGCAGCATAAAATCAGGGTTAGGCTACGAGCAGTACTTC

J: TRBJ2-3
size: NA
V: TRBV9
D: TRBD2
CDR3: CASSYGGGSTDTQYF
DNA: TGTGCCAGCAGCTATGGGGGAGGGAGCACAGATACGCAGTATTTT

J: TRBJ2-7
size: NA
V: TRBV5-1
D: NA
CDR3: CASNDVGSYEQYF
DNA: TGCGCCAGTAACGACGTGGGGAGCTACGAGCAGTACTTC

J: TRBJ2-6
size: NA
V: TRBV5-1
D: NA
CDR3: CASSFTGSISGANVLTF
DNA: TGCGCCAGCAGCTTCACAGGGTCCATATCTGGGGCCAACGTCCTGACTTTC

J: TRBJ2-3
size: NA
V: TRBV27
D: NA
CDR3: CASSFRAEPSTDTQYF
DNA: TGTGCCAGCAGTTTCCGAGCGGAACCTAGCACAGATACGCAGTATTTT

J: TRBJ2-7
size: NA
V: TRBV10-3
D: TRBD1
CDR3: CAISLTGTGIEQYF
DNA: TGTGCCATCAGCCTTACCGGGACAGGGATCGAGCAGTACTTC

J: TRBJ2-3
size: NA
V: TRBV15
D: TRBD2
CDR3: CATSRDPTGGTSGRGDTQYF
DNA: TGTGCCACCAGCAGAGATCCCACAGGGGGAACTAGCGGGAGAGGAGATACGCAGTATTTT

J: TRBJ1-2
size: NA
V: TRBV12-5
D: NA
CDR3: CASAPPGGFNYGYTF
DNA: TGTGCTAGTGCCCCCCCCGGAGGGTTTAACTATGGCTACACCTTC

J: TRBJ1-6
size: NA
V: TRBV4-2
D: TRBD1
CDR3: CASSPPGQEHSPLHF
DNA: TGTGCCAGCAGCCCTCCGGGACAGGAACATTCACCCCTCCACTTT

J: TRBJ2-1
size: NA
V: TRBV11-2
D: TRBD2
CDR3: CASSTVGGRGNEQFF
DNA: TGTGCCAGCAGCACTGTTGGCGGGAGGGGCAATGAGCAGTTCTTC

J: TRBJ2-1
size: NA
V: TRBV5-1
D: TRBD2
CDR3: CASSFASGRVAYNEQFF
DNA: TGCGCCAGCAGCTTCGCTAGCGGGAGGGTTGCCTACAATGAGCAGTTCTTC

J: TRBJ2-7
size: once
V: TRBV6-5
D: NA
CDR3: CASSLDDDSYEQYF
DNA: TGTGCCAGCAGCTTAGACGACGACAGCTACGAGCAGTACTTC

J: TRBJ1-1
size: NA
V: TRBV14
D: NA
CDR3: CASSSQGNTEAFF
DNA: TGTGCCAGCAGCTCACAGGGAAACACTGAAGCTTTCTTT

J: TRBJ2-6
size: NA
V: TRBV7-2
D: TRBD2
CDR3: CASSSGLAGSSGANVLTF
DNA: TGTGCCAGCAGCTCTGGGCTAGCGGGGTCCTCTGGGGCCAACGTCCTGACTTTC

J: TRBJ2-6
size: few
V: TRBV27
D: TRBD1
CDR3: CASSSSPSTGYGANVLTF
DNA: TGTGCCAGCAGTTCCTCTCCTTCGACAGGGTATGGGGCCAACGTCCTGACTTTC